This T cell receptor beta chain was identified in a study of technical replicates of blood from four donors (dated by TCRdb to the late 2010s). Details on this clone: This receptor's antigen is unknown. Qualities for individual bases were not recorded, and no much larger clone is one base off.

Library generation was performed with the immunoSEQ multiplex PCR assay. TCRdb re-hosts the immuneACCESS table, in-frame sequences only. Its copies lack some clones; in the studies checked, an unresolved V gene accounts for under half of them, and the cause for the rest is not known. This sample lists tens of thousands of clones; roughly 94% were detected once. In total, the top ten clones hold 0.25% to 0.3% of the sample. Including the terminal cysteine and phenylalanine, the CDR3 comprises 13 residues. The retained sequence is limited to the CDR3, 39 bases, with the frame set at the first base. Trimming costs V 5 bases and J 4 bases, and their ends lie 9 bases apart. CDR1 and CDR2, per the germline V gene (reference sequence), are PRHDT and FYEKMQ.

The receptor was isolated from a human donor in good health. Rearrangement joined TRBV13 to TRBJ1-5; confidence is insufficient to name the D gene. The sample was T cells isolated from PBMCs. Here is the DNA: TGTGCCAGCAGCATCGGTCCTAATCAGCCCCAGCATTTT. Translated, this gives CASSIGPNQPQHF.